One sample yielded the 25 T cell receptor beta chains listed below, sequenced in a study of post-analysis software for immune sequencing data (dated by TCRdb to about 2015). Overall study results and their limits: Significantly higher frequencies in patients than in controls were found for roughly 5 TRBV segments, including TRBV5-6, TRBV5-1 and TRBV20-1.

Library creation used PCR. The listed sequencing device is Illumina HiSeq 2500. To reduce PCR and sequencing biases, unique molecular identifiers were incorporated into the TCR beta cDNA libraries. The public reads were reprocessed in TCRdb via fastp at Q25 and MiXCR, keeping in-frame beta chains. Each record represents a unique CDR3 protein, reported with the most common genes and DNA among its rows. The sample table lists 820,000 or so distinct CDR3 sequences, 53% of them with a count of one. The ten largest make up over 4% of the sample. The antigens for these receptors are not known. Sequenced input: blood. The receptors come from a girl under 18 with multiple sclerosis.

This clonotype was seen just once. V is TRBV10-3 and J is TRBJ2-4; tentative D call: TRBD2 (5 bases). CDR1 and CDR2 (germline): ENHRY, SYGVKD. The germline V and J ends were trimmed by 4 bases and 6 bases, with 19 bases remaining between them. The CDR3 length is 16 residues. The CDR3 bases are TGTGCCATCAGTGTAAGGCTAGCTGGGTCGGGAAACATTCAGTACTTC. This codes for CAISVRLAGSGNIQYF.

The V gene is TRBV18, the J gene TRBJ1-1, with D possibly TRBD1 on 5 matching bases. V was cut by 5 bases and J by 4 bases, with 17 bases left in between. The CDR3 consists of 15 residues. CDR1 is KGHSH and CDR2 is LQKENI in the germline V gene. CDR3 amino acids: CASSDRVRGGTEAFF. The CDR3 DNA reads TGTGCCAGCTCAGACAGAGTGAGGGGAGGCACTGAAGCTTTCTTT. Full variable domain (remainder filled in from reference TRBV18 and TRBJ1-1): NAGVMQNPRHLVRRRGQEARLRCSPMKGHSHVYWYRQLPEEGLKFMVYLQKENIIDESGMPKERFSAEFPKEGPSILRIQQVVRGDSAAYFCASSDRVRGGTEAFFGQGTRLTVV.

CDR3 sequence: CASSRGEETIQYF. CDR3 coding DNA: TGCGCCAGCAGTCGTGGGGAAGAGACCATTCAGTACTTC. The V gene is TRBV5-1, the J gene TRBJ2-7; D not certain. Near its end, the DNA agrees better with TRBJ2-4, so the J call may be wrong. The germline CDR1 and CDR2 sequences are SGHRS and YFSETQ. CDR3 length equals 13 residues.

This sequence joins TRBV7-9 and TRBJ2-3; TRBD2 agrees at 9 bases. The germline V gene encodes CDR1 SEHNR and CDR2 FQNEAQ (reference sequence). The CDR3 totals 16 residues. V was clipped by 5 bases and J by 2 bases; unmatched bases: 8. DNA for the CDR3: TGTGCCAGCAGCCTCCTAGCGGGGATTTTCACAGATACGCAGTATTTT. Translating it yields CASSLLAGIFTDTQYF.

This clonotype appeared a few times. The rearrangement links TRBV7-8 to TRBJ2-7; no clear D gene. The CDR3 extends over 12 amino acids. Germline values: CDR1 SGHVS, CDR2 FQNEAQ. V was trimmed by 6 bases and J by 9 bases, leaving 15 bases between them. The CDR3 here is CASSSPPGWQYF. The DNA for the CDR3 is TGTGCCAGCAGTTCCCCTCCAGGTTGGCAGTACTTC.

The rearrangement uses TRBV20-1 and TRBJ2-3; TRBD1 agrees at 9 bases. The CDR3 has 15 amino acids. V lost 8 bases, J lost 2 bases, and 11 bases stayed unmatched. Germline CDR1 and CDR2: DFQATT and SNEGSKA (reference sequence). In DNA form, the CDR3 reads TGCAGTTCGACCGGGACAGGGCCGATCACAGATACGCAGTATTTT. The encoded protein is CSSTGTGPITDTQYF.

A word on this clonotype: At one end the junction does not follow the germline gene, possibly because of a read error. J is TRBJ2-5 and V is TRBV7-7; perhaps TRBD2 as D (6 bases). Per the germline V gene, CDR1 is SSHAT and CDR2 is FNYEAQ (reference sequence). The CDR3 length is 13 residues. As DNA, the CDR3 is TGTGCTAGCAGCCGGGGGAGGAAGGGGACCCAGTACTTC. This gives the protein CASSRGRKGTQYF.

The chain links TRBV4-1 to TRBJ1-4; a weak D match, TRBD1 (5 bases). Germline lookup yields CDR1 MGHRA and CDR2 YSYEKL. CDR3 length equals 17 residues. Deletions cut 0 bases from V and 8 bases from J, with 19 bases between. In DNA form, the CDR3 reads TGCGCCAGCAGCCAAGAATATCCCGGGGCTGGCGCGGAAAAACTGTTTTTT. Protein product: CASSQEYPGAGAEKLFF.

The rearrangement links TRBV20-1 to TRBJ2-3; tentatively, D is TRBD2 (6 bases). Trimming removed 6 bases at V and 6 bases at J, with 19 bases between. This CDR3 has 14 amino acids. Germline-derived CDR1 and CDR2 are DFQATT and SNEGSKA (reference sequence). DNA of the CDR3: TGCAGTGCCCCTCAGGCGGGGAATCCGGATACGCAGTATTTT. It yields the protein CSAPQAGNPDTQYF.

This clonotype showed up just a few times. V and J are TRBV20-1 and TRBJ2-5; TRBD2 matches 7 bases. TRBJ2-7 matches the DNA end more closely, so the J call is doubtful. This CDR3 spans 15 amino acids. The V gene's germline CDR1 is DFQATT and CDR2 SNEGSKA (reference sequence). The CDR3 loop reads CSASWAGVSVYEQYF. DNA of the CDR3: TGCAGTGCTAGTTGGGCGGGAGTCTCCGTCTACGAGCAGTACTTC.

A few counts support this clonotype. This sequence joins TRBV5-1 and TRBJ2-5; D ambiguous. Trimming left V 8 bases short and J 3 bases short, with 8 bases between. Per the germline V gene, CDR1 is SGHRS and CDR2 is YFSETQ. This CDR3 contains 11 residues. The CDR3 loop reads CASTFEETQYF. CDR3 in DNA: TGCGCCAGTACCTTCGAAGAGACCCAGTACTTC.

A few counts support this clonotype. In nucleotides, the CDR3 is TGTGCCAGCAAATGGACAGGGAGGGAGACCCAGTACTTC. Its translation: CASKWTGRETQYF. The chain carries TRBV6-6 and TRBJ2-5; 8 bases fit TRBD1. The length of the CDR3 is 13 residues. Trimming cost V 7 bases and J 5 bases; bases outside gene matches: 6. The germline V gene encodes CDR1 MNHNY and CDR2 SVGAGI (reference sequence).

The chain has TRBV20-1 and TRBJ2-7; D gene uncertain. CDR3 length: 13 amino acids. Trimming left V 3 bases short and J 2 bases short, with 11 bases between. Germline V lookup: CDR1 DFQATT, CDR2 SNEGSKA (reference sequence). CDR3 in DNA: TGCAGTGCTAGCCTGGACGCCGCCTACGAGCAGTACTTC. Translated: CSASLDAAYEQYF.

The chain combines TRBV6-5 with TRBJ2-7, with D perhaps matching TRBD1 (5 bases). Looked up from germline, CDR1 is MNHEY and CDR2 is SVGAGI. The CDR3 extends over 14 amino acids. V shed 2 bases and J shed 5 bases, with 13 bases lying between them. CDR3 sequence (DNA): TGTGCCAGCAGTTACGTAGGGGCTGAGGACGAGCAGTACTTC. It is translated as CASSYVGAEDEQYF.

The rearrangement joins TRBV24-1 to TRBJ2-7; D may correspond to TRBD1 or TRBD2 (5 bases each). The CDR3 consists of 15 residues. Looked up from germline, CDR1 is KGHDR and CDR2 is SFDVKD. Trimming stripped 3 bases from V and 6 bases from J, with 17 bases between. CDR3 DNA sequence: TGTGCCACCAGTGATGTGAAGGGGAGCTCGGGCGAGCAGTACTTC. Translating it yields CATSDVKGSSGEQYF.

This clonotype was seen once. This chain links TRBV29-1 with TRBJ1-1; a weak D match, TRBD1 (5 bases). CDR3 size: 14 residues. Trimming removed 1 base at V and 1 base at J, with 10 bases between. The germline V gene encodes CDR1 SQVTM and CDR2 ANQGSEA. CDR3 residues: CSVEGRAANTEAFF. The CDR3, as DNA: TGCAGCGTTGAAGGCAGGGCCGCGAACACTGAAGCTTTCTTT.

As DNA, the CDR3 is TGTGCCAGCAGCATTACTAGCGGGAGGAGGGAGCAGTTCTTC. Its translation: CASSITSGRREQFF. The chain couples TRBV7-3 to TRBJ2-1; 12 positions match TRBD2. Germline V gene lookup returns CDR1 SGHTA and CDR2 FQGTGA. V was clipped by 5 bases and J by 10 bases; unmatched bases: 6. This CDR3 spans 14 amino acids. Together with reference TRBV7-3 and TRBJ2-1, the CDR3 gives the full variable domain: GAGVSQTPSNKVTEKGKYVELRCDPISGHTALYWYRQSLGQGPEFLIYFQGTGAADDSGLPNDRFFAVRPEGSVSTLKIQRTERGDSAVYLCASSITSGRREQFFGPGTRLTVL.

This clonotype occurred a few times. CDR3 sequence (DNA): TGTGCCAGCAGCGTTACTAGCGGAGCGACTCATTACGAGCAGTACTTC. Its translation: CASSVTSGATHYEQYF. The chain couples TRBV5-5 to TRBJ2-7; 8 bases agree with TRBD2. Trimming took 4 bases from V and 4 from J; bases not matched to a gene: 13. CDR3 length: 16 amino acids. From germline, CDR1 is SGHKS and CDR2 YYEKEE (reference sequence).

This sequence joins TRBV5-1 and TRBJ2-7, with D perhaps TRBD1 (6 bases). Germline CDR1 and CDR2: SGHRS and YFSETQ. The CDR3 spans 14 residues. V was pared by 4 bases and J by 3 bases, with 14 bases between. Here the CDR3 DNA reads TGCGCCAGCAGCGGGGGCATAAAGGGCTACGAGCAGTACTTC. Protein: CASSGGIKGYEQYF.

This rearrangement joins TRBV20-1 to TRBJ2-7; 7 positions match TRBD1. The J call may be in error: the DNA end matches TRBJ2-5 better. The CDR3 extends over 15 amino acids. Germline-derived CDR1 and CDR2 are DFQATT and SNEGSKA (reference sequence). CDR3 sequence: CSATPLNRGLETQYF. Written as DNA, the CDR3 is TGCAGTGCTACCCCACTGAACAGGGGTTTAGAGACCCAGTACTTC.

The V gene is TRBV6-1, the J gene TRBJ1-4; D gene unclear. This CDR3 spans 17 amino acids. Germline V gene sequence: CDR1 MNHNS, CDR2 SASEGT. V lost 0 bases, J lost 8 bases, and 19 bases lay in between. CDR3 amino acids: CASSEALRWGGEEKLFF. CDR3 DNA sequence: TGTGCCAGCAGTGAAGCGCTTCGTTGGGGTGGAGAGGAAAAACTGTTTTTT.

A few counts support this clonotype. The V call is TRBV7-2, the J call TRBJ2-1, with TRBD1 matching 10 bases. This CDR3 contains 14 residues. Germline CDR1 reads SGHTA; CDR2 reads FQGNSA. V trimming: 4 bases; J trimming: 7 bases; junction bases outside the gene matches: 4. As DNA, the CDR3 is TGTGCCAGCAGCTCGACAGGGGGCTCGAATGAGCAGTTCTTC. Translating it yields CASSSTGGSNEQFF.

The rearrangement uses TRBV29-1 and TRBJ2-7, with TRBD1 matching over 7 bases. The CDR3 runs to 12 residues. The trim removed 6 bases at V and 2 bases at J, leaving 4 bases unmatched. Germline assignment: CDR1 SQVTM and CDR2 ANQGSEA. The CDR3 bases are TGCAGCGTACAGGGACAGCCCTACGAGCAGTACTTC. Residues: CSVQGQPYEQYF.

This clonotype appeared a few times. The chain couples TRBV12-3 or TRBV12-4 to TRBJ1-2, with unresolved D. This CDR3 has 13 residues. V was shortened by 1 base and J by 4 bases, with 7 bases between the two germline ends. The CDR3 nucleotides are TGTGCCAGCAGTTTAGGACCGTCCTATGGCTACACCTTC. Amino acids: CASSLGPSYGYTF.

CDR3 sequence (DNA): TGCGCCAGCACTGGCGGGGAGGACAGCACAGATACGCAGTATTTT. The encoded protein is CASTGGEDSTDTQYF. V is TRBV10-2 and J is TRBJ2-3; possibly TRBD2 for D (6 bases). The CDR3 length is 15 residues. V was pared by 7 bases and J by 0 bases, with 14 bases between. Germline V gene data show CDR1 as WSHSY and CDR2 as SAAADI.